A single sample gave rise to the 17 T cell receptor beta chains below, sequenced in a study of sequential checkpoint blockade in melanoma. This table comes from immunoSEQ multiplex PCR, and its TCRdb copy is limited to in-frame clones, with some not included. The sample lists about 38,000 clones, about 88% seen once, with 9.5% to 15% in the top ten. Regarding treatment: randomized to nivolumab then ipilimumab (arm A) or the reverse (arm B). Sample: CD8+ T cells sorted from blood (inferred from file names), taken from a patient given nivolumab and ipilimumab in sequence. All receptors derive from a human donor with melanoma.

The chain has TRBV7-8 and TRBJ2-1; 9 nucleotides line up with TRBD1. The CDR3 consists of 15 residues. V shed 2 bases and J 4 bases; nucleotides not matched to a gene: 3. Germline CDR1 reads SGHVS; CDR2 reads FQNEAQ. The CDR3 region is CASSLSGTGYNEQFF. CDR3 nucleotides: TGTGCCAGCAGCTTATCCGGGACAGGGTACAATGAGCAGTTCTTC.

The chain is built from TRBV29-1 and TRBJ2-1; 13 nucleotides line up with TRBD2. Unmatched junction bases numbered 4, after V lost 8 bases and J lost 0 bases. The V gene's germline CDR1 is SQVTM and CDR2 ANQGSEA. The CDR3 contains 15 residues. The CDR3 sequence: CSPRLAGGSYNEQFF. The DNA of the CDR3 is TGCAGCCCCCGACTAGCGGGAGGCTCCTACAATGAGCAGTTCTTC.

The CDR3 loop reads CARSLEPGVGAEAFF. CDR3 DNA: TGTGCCAGAAGCTTGGAACCAGGGGTAGGTGCTGAAGCTTTCTTT. This chain links TRBV5-3 with TRBJ1-1; tentative D call: TRBD1 (6 bases). TRBV5-3 is an open reading frame, and its role is uncertain. V was pared by 0 bases and J by 6 bases, with 15 bases between. CDR3 length equals 15 residues.

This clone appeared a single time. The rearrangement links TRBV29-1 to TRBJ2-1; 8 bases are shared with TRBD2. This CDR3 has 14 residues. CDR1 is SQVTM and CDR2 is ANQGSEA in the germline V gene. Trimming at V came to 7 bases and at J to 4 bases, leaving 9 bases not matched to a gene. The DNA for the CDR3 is TGCAGCGCCGGCGGGAGGTCCCCTTACAATGAGCAGTTCTTC. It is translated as CSAGGRSPYNEQFF.

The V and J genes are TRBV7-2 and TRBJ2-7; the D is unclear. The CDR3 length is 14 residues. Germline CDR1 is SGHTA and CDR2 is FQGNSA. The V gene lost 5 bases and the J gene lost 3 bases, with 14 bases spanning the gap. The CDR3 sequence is CASSPSVGYYEQYF. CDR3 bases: TGTGCCAGCAGCCCCTCGGTCGGGTACTACGAGCAGTACTTC.

In DNA form, the CDR3 reads TGCGCCAGCAGCTTGGAGGGGGACAGGGTATCGAATTCACCCCTCCACTTT. Translating gives CASSLEGDRVSNSPLHF. The chain recombines TRBV5-1 with TRBJ1-6, with 9 bases identical to TRBD1. Germline V CDR1 and CDR2: SGHRS, YFSETQ. Germline trimming cut 0 bases from V and 7 bases from J; bases unmatched to any gene: 8. There are 17 residues in the CDR3. Filled out from reference TRBV5-1 and TRBJ1-6, the complete variable domain reads KAGVTQTPRYLIKTRGQQVTLSCSPISGHRSVSWYQQTPGQGLQFLFEYFSETQRNKGNFPGRFSGRQFSNSRSEMNVSTLELGDSALYLCASSLEGDRVSNSPLHFGNGTRLTVT.

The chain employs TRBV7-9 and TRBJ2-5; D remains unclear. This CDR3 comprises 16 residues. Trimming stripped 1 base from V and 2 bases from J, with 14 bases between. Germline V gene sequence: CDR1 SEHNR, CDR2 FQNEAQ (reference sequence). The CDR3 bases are TGTGCCAGCAGCTTAGAAGGTTACAGTCTACAAGAGACCCAGTACTTC. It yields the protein CASSLEGYSLQETQYF.

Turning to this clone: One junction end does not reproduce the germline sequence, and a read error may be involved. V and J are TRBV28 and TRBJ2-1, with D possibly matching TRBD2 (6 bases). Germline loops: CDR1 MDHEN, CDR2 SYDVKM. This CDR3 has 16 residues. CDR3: CASRLSTSWSYNEQFF. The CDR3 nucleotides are TGTGCCAGCAGGTTATCTACTAGCTGGAGCTACAATGAGCAGTTCTTC.

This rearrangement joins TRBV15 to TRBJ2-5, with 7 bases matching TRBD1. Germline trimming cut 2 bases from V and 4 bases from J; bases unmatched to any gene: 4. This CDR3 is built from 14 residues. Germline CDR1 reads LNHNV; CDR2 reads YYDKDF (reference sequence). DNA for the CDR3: TGTGCCACCAGCAGACCAGGGGGAGTAGAGACCCAGTACTTC. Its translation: CATSRPGGVETQYF.

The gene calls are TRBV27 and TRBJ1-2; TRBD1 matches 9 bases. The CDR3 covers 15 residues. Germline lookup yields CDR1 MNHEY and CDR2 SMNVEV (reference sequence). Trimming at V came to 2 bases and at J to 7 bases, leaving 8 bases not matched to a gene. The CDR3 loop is CASSLGSRTGAGYTF. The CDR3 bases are TGTGCCAGCAGTTTAGGAAGTAGGACAGGGGCTGGCTACACCTTC.

CDR3 residues: CASSYGQGSYEQYF. DNA for the CDR3: TGTGCCAGCAGCTACGGACAGGGGAGCTACGAGCAGTACTTC. The V gene is TRBV13, the J gene TRBJ2-7; 9 bases are shared with TRBD1. V lost 4 bases, J lost 3 bases, and 4 bases stayed unmatched. The CDR3 is made up of 14 amino acids. Germline lookup yields CDR1 PRHDT and CDR2 FYEKMQ (reference sequence).

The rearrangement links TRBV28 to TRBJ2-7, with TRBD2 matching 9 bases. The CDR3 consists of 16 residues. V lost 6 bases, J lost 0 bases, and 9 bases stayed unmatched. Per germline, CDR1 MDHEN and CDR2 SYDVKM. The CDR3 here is CASSRQREVFSYEQYV. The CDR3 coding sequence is TGTGCCAGCAGCCGCCAGCGGGAGGTCTTCTCCTACGAGCAGTACGTC.

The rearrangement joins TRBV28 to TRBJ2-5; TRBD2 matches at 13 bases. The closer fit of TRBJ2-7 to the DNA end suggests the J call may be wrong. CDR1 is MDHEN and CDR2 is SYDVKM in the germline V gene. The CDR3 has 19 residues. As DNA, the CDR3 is TGTGCCAGCAGCCCCCTCGGGGGGGGACTAGCGGGGCGGGGTGACGAGCAGTACTTC. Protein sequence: CASSPLGGGLAGRGDEQYF.

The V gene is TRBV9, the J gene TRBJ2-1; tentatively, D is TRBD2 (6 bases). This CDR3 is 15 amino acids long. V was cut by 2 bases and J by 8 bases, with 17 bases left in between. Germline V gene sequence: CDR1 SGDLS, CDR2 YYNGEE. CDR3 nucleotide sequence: TGTGCCAGCAGCGTTCGGGGGACCGCCTTTTATGAGCAGTTCTTC. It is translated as CASSVRGTAFYEQFF.

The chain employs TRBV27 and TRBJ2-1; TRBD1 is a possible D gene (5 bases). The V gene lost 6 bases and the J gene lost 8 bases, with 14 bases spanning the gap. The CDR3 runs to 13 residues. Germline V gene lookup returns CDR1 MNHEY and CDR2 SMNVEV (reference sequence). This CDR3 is CASSQRLGHEQFF. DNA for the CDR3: TGTGCCAGCAGCCAAAGGTTGGGGCATGAGCAGTTCTTC.

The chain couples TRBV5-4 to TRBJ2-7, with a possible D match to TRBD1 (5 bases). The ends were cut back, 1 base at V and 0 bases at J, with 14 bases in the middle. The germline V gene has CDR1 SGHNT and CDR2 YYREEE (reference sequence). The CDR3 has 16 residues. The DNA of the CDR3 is TGTGCCAGCAGCTTGTCAGGCCAGGGTAGCTCCTACGAGCAGTACGTC. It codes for CASSLSGQGSSYEQYV.

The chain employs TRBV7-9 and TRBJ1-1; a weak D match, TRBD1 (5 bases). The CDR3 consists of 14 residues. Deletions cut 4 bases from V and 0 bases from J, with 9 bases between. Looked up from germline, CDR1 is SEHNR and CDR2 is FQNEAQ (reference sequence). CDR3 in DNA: TGTGCCAGCAGCTACGACAGCATGAACACTGAAGCTTTCTTT. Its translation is CASSYDSMNTEAFF.